Included here is one T cell receptor (beta chain) sequence, with context. This clonotype was seen ten or more times. The target of this receptor is not known. Per-base qualities were not stored, and no clone one base away is much larger. The receptor library was made with PCR. Sequencing relied on an Illumina HiSeq 2500. To normalize quantification of the TCRbeta repertoire, the TCR libraries were built with molecular barcoding that relied on unique molecular identifiers. The raw public data were reprocessed by TCRdb itself: fastp quality trimming at Q25, MiXCR clonotype calling, in-frame beta chains only. Merged by CDR3 protein, the rows form single entries marked with the most common genes and DNA. In this sample the table shows 80,000 to 95,000 distinct CDR3 sequences, roughly 8% of which occur a single time. The biggest ten clones account for approximately 7% of the sample. This specimen comes from a study of T-cell reconstitution after alpha-beta-depleted transplantation in children (dated by TCRdb to about 2016). General notes on the study: The study quantitatively tracked T-cell immune reconstitution after TCRalphabeta/CD19-depleted allogeneic hematopoietic cell transplantation in children using TCR repertoire profiling.

Ends trimmed: V by 0 bases, J by 0 bases; bases unmatched to a gene: 8. The germline V gene gives CDR1 as SGHVS and CDR2 as FNYEAQ. Taken from cysteine to phenylalanine, the CDR3 has 18 residues. Only the CDR3 portion is preserved as DNA: 54 bases, with reading frame beginning at the first base. This clonotype was sampled from a human donor who donated a stem cell graft to a child with congenital amegakaryocytic thrombocytopenia. The sample consisted of PBMCs from the stem cell graft donor, taken from the stem cell graft. The chain was built from TRBV7-6 and TRBJ2-3; 8 middle bases align to TRBD2. The CDR3 amino acid sequence is: CASSLAWGSGTSTDTQYF. DNA sequence: TGTGCCAGCAGCTTAGCGTGGGGTAGCGGGACTAGCACAGATACGCAGTATTTT.